Listed below are T cell receptor beta chains from one sample, sequenced in a study of blood T cells in healthy people across ages. TCRdb fed the 5' RACE reads into MiXCR, producing one record per CDR3 protein. This sample yields some 1.8 million distinct CDR3 sequences, of which roughly two fifths are seen a single time; more than 20% belongs to the top ten. Sequences were obtained from blood. These TCRs come from a human donor in good health. The CDR3 runs from the conserved cysteine through the conserved F or W. A D gene is named only where the DNA matches it firmly. Size is stated for part of the rows, as once, few or many counts, or as a class when the clone is expanded.

D gene	J gene	V gene	clone size	CDR3 protein	CDR3 DNA
TRBD1	TRBJ2-7	TRBV7-9	-	CASSRVRWGDRVHEQYF	TGTGCCAGCAGCCGGGTGAGGTGGGGGGACAGGGTCCACGAGCAGTACTTC
TRBD1	TRBJ1-5	TRBV6-6	-	CASCDRASNQPQHF	TGTGCCAGCTGCGACAGGGCCAGCAATCAGCCCCAGCATTTT
-	TRBJ2-7	TRBV28	-	CASSLTHAYEQYF	TGTGCCAGCAGTTTAACCCACGCCTACGAGCAGTACTTC
-	TRBJ2-3	TRBV11-3	-	CASSLDGPGPSTDTQYF	TGTGCCAGCAGCTTAGATGGTCCCGGACCTAGCACAGATACGCAGTATTTT
TRBD2	TRBJ2-3	TRBV7-2	-	CASSWTSGGDTQYF	TGTGCCAGCAGTTGGACTAGCGGGGGAGATACGCAGTATTTT
TRBD2	TRBJ2-7	TRBV2	-	CASSEALGGVEQYF	TGTGCCAGCAGTGAAGCGCTTGGGGGGGTCGAGCAGTACTTC
TRBD1	TRBJ1-3	TRBV7-9	-	CASSWRTGRWGNTIYF	TGTGCCAGCAGCTGGAGGACAGGGAGGTGGGGAAACACCATATATTTT
-	TRBJ2-7	TRBV2	-	CASSEPRVRYEQYF	TGTGCCAGCAGTGAACCCAGGGTTCGTTACGAGCAGTACTTC
-	TRBJ2-5	TRBV6-2/TRBV6-3	many	CASSYSPETQYF	TGTGCCAGCAGTTACTCCCCCGAGACCCAGTACTTC
-	TRBJ1-1	TRBV6-5	-	CASSYGPRAFF	TGTGCCAGCAGTTACGGGCCGAGGGCTTTCTTT
-	TRBJ2-7	TRBV12-3/TRBV12-4	-	CASSFVTEQYF	TGTGCCAGCAGTTTCGTGACTGAGCAGTACTTC
TRBD1	TRBJ1-6	TRBV4-1	few	CASSQGTGTGYNSPLHF	TGCGCCAGCAGCCAAGGGACCGGGACAGGATATAATTCACCCCTCCACTTT
-	TRBJ2-5	TRBV12-3/TRBV12-4	-	CASSYRTGQYF	TGTGCCAGCAGCTATAGGACCGGGCAGTACTTC
-	TRBJ2-1	TRBV6-5	-	CASSYSRTRYNEQFF	TGTGCCAGCAGTTACTCCCGGACCCGATACAATGAGCAGTTCTTC
-	TRBJ2-7	TRBV15	few	CATSRPGQSKYEQYF	TGTGCCACCAGCCGCCCGGGCCAGTCGAAATACGAGCAGTACTTC
-	TRBJ1-2	TRBV10-3	-	CAISEQTVLNYGYTF	TGTGCCATCAGTGAACAGACGGTCCTTAACTATGGCTACACCTTC
TRBD1	TRBJ2-6	TRBV29-1	-	CSVALTGSNVLTF	TGCAGCGTTGCCTTGACAGGGTCCAACGTCCTGACTTTC
-	TRBJ1-2	TRBV4-3	-	CASSQDIRGYGYTF	TGCGCCAGCAGCCAAGATATCAGGGGCTATGGCTACACCTTC
-	TRBJ1-5	TRBV29-1	few	CSVVLAGNQPQHF	TGCAGCGTCGTGTTGGCAGGCAATCAGCCCCAGCATTTT
TRBD1	TRBJ1-2	TRBV15	few	CATSRVRLTGTGFGYTF	TGTGCCACCAGCAGAGTCCGACTGACCGGGACAGGGTTCGGCTACACCTTC
TRBD2	TRBJ2-3	TRBV20-1	-	CSATGLATSTDTQYF	TGCAGTGCTACCGGACTAGCGACCAGCACAGATACGCAGTATTTT
-	TRBJ1-1	TRBV6-4	few	CASKGRNNTEAFF	TGTGCCAGCAAGGGACGGAATAACACTGAAGCTTTCTTT
-	TRBJ2-1	TRBV11-2	-	CASSLGSSTDNEQFF	TGTGCCAGCAGCTTAGGGTCCTCGACGGATAATGAGCAGTTCTTC
-	TRBJ1-5	TRBV12-3/TRBV12-4	few	CASSLRGDNQPQHF	TGTGCCAGCAGTTTAAGGGGCGACAATCAGCCCCAGCATTTT
TRBD1	TRBJ1-2	TRBV7-6	few	CASSLGPPGQGYGYTF	TGTGCCAGCAGCTTAGGCCCTCCGGGACAGGGCTATGGCTACACCTTC
-	TRBJ1-1	TRBV5-1	-	CASSRFTGGVRTEAFF	TGCGCCAGCAGCCGATTTACGGGGGGGGTCAGGACTGAAGCTTTCTTT
TRBD1	TRBJ1-2	TRBV20-1	few	CSAPDRVKDGYTF	TGCAGTGCCCCTGACAGGGTCAAGGATGGCTACACCTTC
-	TRBJ2-5	TRBV27	-	CASSLGATGVETQYF	TGTGCCAGCAGTTTAGGTGCCACGGGGGTGGAGACCCAGTACTTC
TRBD1	TRBJ2-1	TRBV7-9	-	CAGSPGQGTFYEQFF	TGTGCCGGCAGCCCAGGACAGGGTACCTTCTACGAGCAGTTCTTC
-	TRBJ1-5	TRBV29-1	-	CSVRDGNQPQHF	TGCAGCGTCCGGGACGGCAATCAGCCCCAGCATTTT
TRBD1	TRBJ2-7	TRBV20-1	-	CSASRDSGYYEQYF	TGCAGTGCTAGTCGGGACAGTGGCTATTACGAGCAGTACTTC